The T cell receptor (beta chain) described here comes from a study of OX40 agonist ivuxolimab in advanced cancers. About the study: Recorded diagnoses for dose-escalation patients were hepatocellular carcinoma, melanoma, renal cell or head and neck cancer. Antecedent anti-PD-1, anti-PD-L1 or anti-CTLA-4 therapy was permissible, with about 39% having received some. Those enrolled were roughly 85% male, with a mean age of around 60 years and ages from about 20 to 85.

The study, taken as a whole, reports: Within 6 weeks, CD4+ and CD8+ blood T cells expanded clonally at 0.1 to 3.0 mg/kg.

Turning to this clone: Its antigen is currently unknown.

Trimming removed 2 bases from V and 7 bases from J, with 12 bases in between. Looked up from germline, CDR1 is SGHNT and CDR2 is YYREEE (reference sequence). The CDR3 length is 13 residues. The protocol was immunoSEQ multiplex PCR, while the TCRdb copy is restricted to in-frame clones and leaves out a portion. The data show 60,000 to 75,000 clones, over 80% seen once. This TCR came from an adult with an advanced solid tumor such as melanoma, head and neck, liver or kidney cancer. V and J are TRBV5-4 and TRBJ1-2; TRBD1 is a possible D gene (5 bases). Sequencing was performed on CD4+ or CD8+ T cells sorted from blood, taken in a trial of the OX40 agonist ivuxolimab. CDR3 loop: CASSFGQGFGYTF. For the CDR3, the DNA is TGTGCCAGCAGCTTTGGGCAGGGTTTTGGCTACACCTTC.